This T cell receptor beta chain was found in a study of shared clonotypes between healthy human individuals. Study-level findings and limits: A handful of donors had 4% to 6.5% of their naive CD4 clonotypes in common.

Donors comprised healthy HIV-negative adults lacking recent acute infections or vaccinations. The donor cohort consisted entirely of Caucasian adults residing in Nashville, Tennessee. A split of CD4+ cells into CD45RA+ naive and CD45RA-negative memory subsets was performed. About this clone: Antigen specificity is unknown. A clone one base away is much larger, so this may be a read error.

The method was immunoSEQ multiplex PCR; TCRdb's version includes in-frame clones alone and lacks a portion of them. The sample records approximately 940,000 clones, more than 75% being singletons. CDR3 size: 13 residues. The germline gives CDR1 MNHEY, CDR2 SMNVEV (reference sequence). V lost 2 bases and J lost 2, with 3 bases in between. The TCR comes from a man between 18 and 35 years old in good health. The sample was memory CD4+ T cells sorted from blood. Subset here: CD45RA-negative fraction. The chain joins TRBV27 to TRBJ2-2, with no clear D. The CDR3 DNA reads TGTGCCAGCAGTTTAGGAAACACCGGGGAGCTGTTTTTT. Translating it yields CASSLGNTGELFF.